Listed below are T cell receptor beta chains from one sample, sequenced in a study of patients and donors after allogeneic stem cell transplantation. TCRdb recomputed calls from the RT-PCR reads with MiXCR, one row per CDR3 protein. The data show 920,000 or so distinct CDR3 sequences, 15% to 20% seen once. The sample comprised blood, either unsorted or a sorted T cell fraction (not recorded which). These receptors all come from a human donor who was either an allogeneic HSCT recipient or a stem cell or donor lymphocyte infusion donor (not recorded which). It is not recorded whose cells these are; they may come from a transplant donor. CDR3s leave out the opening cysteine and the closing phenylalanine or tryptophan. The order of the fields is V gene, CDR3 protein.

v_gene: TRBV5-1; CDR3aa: ASTSGGGDTQY
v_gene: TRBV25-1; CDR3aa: ASSGGQGLVTEAF
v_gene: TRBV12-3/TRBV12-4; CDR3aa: ASSLGSRNYGYT
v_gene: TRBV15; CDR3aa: ATSRGATNEKLF
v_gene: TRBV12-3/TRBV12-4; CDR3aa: ASSLPRGWGGYT
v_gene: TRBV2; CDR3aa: ASSEVPVLGQLIANEQF
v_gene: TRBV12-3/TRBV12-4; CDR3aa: ASQGGTEYTEAF
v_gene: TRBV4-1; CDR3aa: ASSQVLSGEAF
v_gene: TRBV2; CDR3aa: ASRPGNFYGYT
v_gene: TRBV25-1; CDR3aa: ASSRFGNGYT
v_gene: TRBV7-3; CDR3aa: ASSLQGRSGGEQY
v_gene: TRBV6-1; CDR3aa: ASSASQAYEQY
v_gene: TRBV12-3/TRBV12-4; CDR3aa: ASSLAMAGTYEQY
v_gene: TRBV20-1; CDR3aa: SARGLADNYNEQF
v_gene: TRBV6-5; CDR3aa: ASSFDSSNQPQH
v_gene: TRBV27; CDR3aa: ASKTGDGKLF
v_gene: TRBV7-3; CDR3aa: ASSLGGGHTDTQY
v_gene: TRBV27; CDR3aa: ASSLDSELVYEQY
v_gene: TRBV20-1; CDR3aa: SARPGTVNEKLF
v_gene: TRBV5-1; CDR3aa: ASSLAGQGNNSPLH
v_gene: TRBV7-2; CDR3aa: ATGLAGVRETQY
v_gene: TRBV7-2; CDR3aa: ASRKGRREGNEQF
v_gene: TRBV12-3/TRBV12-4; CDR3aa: ASSYGGYGYT
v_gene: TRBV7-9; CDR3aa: ASSPNGQDYGYT
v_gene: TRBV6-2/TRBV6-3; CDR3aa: ASSYELGSYEQY
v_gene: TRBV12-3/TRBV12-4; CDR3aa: ASSLAGGPGTQY
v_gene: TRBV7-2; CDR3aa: ASSAPGTVNTEAF
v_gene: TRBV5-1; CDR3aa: ASSFASRTGDYGYT
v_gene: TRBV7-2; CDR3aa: ASSLALAGAGVDTQY
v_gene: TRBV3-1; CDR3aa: ASSLFYSNQPQH
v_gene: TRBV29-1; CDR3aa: SVRDIFSYEQY
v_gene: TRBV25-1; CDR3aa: ASVYLNGYT
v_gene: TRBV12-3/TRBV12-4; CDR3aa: ASSLADRGLEAF
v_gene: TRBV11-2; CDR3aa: ASSSVRAAGGPNNEQF
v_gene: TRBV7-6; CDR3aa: ASSPGSGTVAYEQY
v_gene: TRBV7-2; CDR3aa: ASSPKGRTSYNEQF
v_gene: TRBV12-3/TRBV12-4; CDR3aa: ASSYLGLTSGGFTDTQY
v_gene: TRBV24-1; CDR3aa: ATSDPRTRGQF
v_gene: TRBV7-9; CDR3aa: ASSLVVTGYNEQF
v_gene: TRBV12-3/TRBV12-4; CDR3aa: ASTWEGAMNTEAF
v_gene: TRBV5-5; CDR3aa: ASSLGTSGAVEQF
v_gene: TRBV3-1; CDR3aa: ASSPSIDLNTEAF
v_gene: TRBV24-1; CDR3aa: ATSDVGAGGVTGELF
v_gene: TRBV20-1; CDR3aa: SASAGRLNTEAF
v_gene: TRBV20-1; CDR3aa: SAAYRDYDIY
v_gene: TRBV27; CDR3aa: ASNLYAGSSYNSPLH
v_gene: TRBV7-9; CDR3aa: ASSVKRTNEQF
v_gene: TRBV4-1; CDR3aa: ASSQPGTPRGANVLT
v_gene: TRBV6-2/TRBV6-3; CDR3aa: ASLSGSSYNEQF
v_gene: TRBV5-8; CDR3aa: ASSLTAEYNSPLH
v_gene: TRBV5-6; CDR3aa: ASSFDSYTEAF
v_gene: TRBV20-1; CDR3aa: SALRVNRATEAF
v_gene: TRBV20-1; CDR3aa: SARGGSHSTDTQY
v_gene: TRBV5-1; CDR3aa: ASSLQGVSTEAF
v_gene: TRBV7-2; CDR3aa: ASSLVVTGANVGDQY
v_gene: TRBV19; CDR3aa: ASRQLQGAAPFEAF
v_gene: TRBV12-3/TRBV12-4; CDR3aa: ATRTGEYSETQY